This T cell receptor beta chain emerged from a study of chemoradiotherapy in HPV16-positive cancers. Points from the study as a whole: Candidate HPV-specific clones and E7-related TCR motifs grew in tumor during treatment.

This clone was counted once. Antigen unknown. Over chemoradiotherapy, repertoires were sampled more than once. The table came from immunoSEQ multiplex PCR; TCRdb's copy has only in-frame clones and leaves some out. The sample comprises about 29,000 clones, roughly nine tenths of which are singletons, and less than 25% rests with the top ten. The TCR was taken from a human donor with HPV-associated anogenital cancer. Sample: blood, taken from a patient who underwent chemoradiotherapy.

The CDR3 DNA follows: TGTGCCAGCAGCCCCTACCTATGGGCGGAGGGCACAGATACGCAGTATTTT. It translates to CASSPYLWAEGTDTQYF. This chain joins TRBV7-9 and TRBJ2-3; TRBD2 is a possible D gene (5 bases). Trimming removed 5 bases from V and 1 base from J, with 19 bases in between. Germline V CDR1 and CDR2: SEHNR, FQNEAQ (reference sequence). This CDR3 is 17 amino acids long.